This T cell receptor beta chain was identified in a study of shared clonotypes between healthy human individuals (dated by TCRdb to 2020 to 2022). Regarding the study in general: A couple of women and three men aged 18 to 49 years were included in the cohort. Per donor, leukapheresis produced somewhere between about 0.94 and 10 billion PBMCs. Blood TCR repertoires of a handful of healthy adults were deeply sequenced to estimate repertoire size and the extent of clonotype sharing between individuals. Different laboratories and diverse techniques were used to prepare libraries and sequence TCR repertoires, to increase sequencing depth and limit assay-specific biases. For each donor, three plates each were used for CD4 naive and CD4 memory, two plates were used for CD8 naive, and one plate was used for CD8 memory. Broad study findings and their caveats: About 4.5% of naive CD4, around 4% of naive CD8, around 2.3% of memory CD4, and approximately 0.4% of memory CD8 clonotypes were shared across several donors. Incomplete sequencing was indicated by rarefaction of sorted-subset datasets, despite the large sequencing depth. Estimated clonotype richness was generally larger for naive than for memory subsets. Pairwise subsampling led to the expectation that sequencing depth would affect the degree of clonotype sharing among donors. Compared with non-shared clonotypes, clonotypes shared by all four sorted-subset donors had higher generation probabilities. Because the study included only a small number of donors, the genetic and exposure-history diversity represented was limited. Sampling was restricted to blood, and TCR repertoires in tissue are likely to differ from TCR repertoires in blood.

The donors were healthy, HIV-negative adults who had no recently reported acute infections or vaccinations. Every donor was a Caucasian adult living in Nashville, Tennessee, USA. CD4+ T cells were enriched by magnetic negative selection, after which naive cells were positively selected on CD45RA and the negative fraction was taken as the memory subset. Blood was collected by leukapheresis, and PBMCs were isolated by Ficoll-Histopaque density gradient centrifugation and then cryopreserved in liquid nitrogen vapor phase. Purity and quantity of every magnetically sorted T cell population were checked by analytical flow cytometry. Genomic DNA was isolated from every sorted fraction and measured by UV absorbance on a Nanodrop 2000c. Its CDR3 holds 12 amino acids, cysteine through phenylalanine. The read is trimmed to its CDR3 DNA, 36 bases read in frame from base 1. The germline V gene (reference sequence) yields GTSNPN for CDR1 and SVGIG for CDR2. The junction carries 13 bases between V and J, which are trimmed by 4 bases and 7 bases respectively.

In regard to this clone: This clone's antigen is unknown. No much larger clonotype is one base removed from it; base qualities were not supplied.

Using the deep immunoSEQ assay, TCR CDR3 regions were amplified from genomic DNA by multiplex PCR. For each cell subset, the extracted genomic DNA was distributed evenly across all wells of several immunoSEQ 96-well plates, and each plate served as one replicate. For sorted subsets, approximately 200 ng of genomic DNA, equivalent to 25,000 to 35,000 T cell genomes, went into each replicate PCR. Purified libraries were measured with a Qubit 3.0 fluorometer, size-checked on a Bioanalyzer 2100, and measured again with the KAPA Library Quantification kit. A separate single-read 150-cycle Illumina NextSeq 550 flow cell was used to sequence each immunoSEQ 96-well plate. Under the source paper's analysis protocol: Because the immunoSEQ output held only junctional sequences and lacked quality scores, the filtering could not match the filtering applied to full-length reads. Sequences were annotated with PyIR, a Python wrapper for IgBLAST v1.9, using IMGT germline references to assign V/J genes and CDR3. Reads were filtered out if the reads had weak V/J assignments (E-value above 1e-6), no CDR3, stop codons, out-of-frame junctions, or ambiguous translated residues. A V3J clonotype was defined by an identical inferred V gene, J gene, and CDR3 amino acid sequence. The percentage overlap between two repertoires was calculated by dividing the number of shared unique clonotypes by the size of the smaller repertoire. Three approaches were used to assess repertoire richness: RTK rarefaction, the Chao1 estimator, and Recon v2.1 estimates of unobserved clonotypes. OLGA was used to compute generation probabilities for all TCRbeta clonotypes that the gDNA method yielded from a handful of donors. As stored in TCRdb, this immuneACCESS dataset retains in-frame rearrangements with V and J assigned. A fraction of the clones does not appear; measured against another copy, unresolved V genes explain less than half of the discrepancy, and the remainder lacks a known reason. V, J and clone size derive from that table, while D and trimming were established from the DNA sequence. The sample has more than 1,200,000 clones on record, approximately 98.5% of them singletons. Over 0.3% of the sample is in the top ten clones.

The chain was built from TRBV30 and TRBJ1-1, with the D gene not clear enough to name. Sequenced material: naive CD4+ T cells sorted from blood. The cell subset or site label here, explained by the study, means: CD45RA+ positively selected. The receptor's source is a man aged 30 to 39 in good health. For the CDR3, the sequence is CAWKRASNEAFF. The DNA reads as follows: TGTGCCTGGAAACGAGCTAGTAATGAAGCTTTCTTT.